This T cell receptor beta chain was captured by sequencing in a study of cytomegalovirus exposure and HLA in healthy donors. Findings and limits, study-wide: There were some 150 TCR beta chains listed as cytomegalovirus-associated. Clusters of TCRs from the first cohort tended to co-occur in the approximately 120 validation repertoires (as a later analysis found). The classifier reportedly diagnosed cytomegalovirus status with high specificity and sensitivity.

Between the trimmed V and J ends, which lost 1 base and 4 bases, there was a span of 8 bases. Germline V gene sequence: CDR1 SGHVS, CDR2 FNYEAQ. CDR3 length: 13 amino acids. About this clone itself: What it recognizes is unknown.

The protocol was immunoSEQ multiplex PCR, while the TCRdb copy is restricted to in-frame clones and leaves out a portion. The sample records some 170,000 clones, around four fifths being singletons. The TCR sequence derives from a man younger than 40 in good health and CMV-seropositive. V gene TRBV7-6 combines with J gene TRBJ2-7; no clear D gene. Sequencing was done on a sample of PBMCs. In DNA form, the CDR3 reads TGTGCCAGCAGCTTAGGAGCTGAATACGAGCAGTACTTC. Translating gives CASSLGAEYEQYF.